The 29 T cell receptor beta chains reported below all come from one sample, sequenced in a study of blood T cells in healthy people across ages. Primed by a sample-barcoded 5' primer and a J-beta primer mix, a second PCR proceeded for roughly 7 to 11 cycles. TCRdb passed the 5' RACE reads through MiXCR, listing each CDR3 protein once. The sample holds fewer than 950,000 distinct CDR3 sequences; less than 70% are singletons and the top ten take under 50%. The specimen sequenced was blood. Receptors originate from a man older than 75 in good health.

This chain links TRBV27 with TRBJ2-3; TRBD2 matches 12 bases. The germline V gene encodes CDR1 MNHEY and CDR2 SMNVEV (reference sequence). CDR3 length: 15 amino acids. Losses at the gene ends were 5 bases for V and 7 bases for J; bases not matched to a gene: 7. The CDR3 reads CASSITSGRLNTQYF. Here the CDR3 DNA reads TGTGCCAGCAGTATTACTAGCGGGAGGCTCAATACGCAGTATTTT.

This clonotype came up a few times. The chain joins TRBV15 to TRBJ2-3, with D perhaps matching TRBD1 (6 bases). The V end lost 5 bases, the J end lost 14 bases, and 20 bases lay between the germline ends. Per the germline V gene, CDR1 is LNHNV and CDR2 is YYDKDF (reference sequence). The CDR3 length is 13 residues. CDR3 region: CATSPGQHRYAYF. As DNA, the CDR3 is TGTGCCACCAGCCCCGGACAGCACAGATACGCGTATTTT.

The J gene is TRBJ2-1, the V gene TRBV5-1; 10 bases line up with TRBD2. The CDR3 spans 16 residues. Germline assignment: CDR1 SGHRS and CDR2 YFSETQ. V shed 5 bases, J shed 5 bases, and the junction held 10 bases outside the gene matches. CDR3 bases: TGCGCCAGCAGTCCTACCCCTAGCGGGAGTAACAATGAGCAGTTCTTC. Protein sequence: CASSPTPSGSNNEQFF.

The gene calls are TRBV7-9 and TRBJ1-4; TRBD1 matches 8 bases. The CDR3 runs to 15 residues. Germline V gene sequence: CDR1 SEHNR, CDR2 FQNEAQ (reference sequence). Losses at the gene ends were 5 bases for V and 6 bases for J; bases not matched to a gene: 8. In nucleotides, the CDR3 is TGTGCCAGCAGCGGACCCGGACAGGGTGATGAAAAACTGTTTTTT. It yields the protein CASSGPGQGDEKLFF.

This clonotype was counted between two and nine times. This chain links TRBV29-1 with TRBJ2-1, with D possibly TRBD1 on 10 matching bases. Looked up from germline, CDR1 is SQVTM and CDR2 is ANQGSEA. V shed 3 bases and J shed 6 bases, with 24 bases lying between them. The CDR3 is 17 amino acids. The CDR3 sequence: CSVDGQGGGRASNEQFF. DNA of the CDR3: TGCAGCGTTGACGGACAGGGGGGCGGGAGGGCCTCCAATGAGCAGTTCTTC.

This clonotype has a single count. This rearrangement joins TRBV7-8 to TRBJ2-4; 14 bases align to TRBD2. The DNA end favors TRBJ2-7, so the J call may be wrong. Germline values: CDR1 SGHVS, CDR2 FQNEAQ. The CDR3 consists of 16 residues. Here the CDR3 reads CASSGGTSGSRLEQYF. The CDR3 DNA is TGTGCCAGCAGCGGAGGGACTAGCGGGAGTCGCCTCGAGCAGTACTTC.

The chain combines TRBV7-2 with TRBJ1-5; D unclear. Germline V gene data show CDR1 as SGHTA and CDR2 as FQGNSA. V dropped 4 bases and J dropped 8 bases, with 12 bases sitting between them. This CDR3 is 13 amino acids long. The CDR3 protein is CASSSQDGKPQHF. DNA for the CDR3: TGTGCCAGCAGCTCCCAAGACGGGAAGCCCCAGCATTTT. Complete variable domain (other parts from reference TRBV7-2 and TRBJ1-5): GAGVSQSPSNKVTEKGKDVELRCDPISGHTALYWYRQSLGQGLEFLIYFQGNSAPDKSGLPSDRFSAERTGGSVSTLTIQRTQQEDSAVYLCASSSQDGKPQHFGDGTRLSIL.

This clonotype was seen more than once but under ten times. The CDR3 is CSVGGGWQIDEQFF. As DNA, the CDR3 is TGCAGCGTGGGAGGGGGTTGGCAAATCGATGAGCAGTTCTTC. The chain joins TRBV29-1 to TRBJ2-1; D might be TRBD2 (7 bases). CDR1 is SQVTM and CDR2 is ANQGSEA in the germline V gene. Trimming pared 6 bases from V and 8 bases from J, leaving 20 bases between. CDR3 length equals 14 residues.

This clonotype occurred once. The chain recombines TRBV4-2 with TRBJ2-2; the D gene could be TRBD1 or TRBD2 (5 bases each). The CDR3 loop spans 16 amino acids. V was pared by 1 base and J by 6 bases, with 15 bases between. Germline V gene lookup returns CDR1 LGHNA and CDR2 YNFKEQ. CDR3 sequence: CASSQAGPQAPGELFF. The CDR3 DNA follows: TGTGCCAGCAGCCAAGCGGGACCCCAAGCACCCGGGGAGCTGTTTTTT.

The sample holds many counts of this clonotype. The chain joins TRBV29-1 to TRBJ2-6, with D possibly being TRBD1 (7 bases). This CDR3 spans 15 amino acids. Germline CDR1 SQVTM, CDR2 ANQGSEA. V was shortened by 6 bases and J by 0 bases, with 12 bases between the two germline ends. The CDR3 nucleotides read TGCAGCGTCCCGCGGGACAGCTCTGGGGCCAACGTCCTGACTTTC. This encodes CSVPRDSSGANVLTF.

The chain has TRBV4-1 and TRBJ2-5, with 8 bases aligning to TRBD1. The J call may be mistaken, given a closer DNA end match to TRBJ2-7. This CDR3 has 16 amino acids. Germline CDR1 MGHRA, CDR2 YSYEKL. CDR3 sequence: CASSQGLGQGTYEQYF. The CDR3 coding sequence is TGCGCCAGCAGCCAGGGTTTAGGACAGGGCACCTACGAGCAGTACTTC.

The chain is built from TRBV20-1 and TRBJ2-7; 12 bases map to TRBD2. The CDR3 extends over 14 amino acids. Germline CDR1 DFQATT, CDR2 SNEGSKA (reference sequence). Trimming at V came to 7 bases and at J to 7 bases, leaving 11 bases not matched to a gene. The CDR3 DNA reads TGCAGTGTTCCGGGACTAGCGGGCTACAATGAGCAGTACTTC. Protein product: CSVPGLAGYNEQYF.

The gene calls are TRBV20-1 and TRBJ2-1; TRBD2 agrees at 13 bases. Germline V gene sequence: CDR1 DFQATT, CDR2 SNEGSKA (reference sequence). The CDR3 runs to 15 residues. J gave up 4 bases and V 5 bases, and 5 bases lay outside the gene matches. The CDR3: CSAEGGLAGYNEQFF. The CDR3 bases are TGCAGTGCTGAGGGGGGACTAGCGGGATACAATGAGCAGTTCTTC.

The gene calls are TRBV5-1 and TRBJ2-1, with TRBD2 identical over 8 bases. The CDR3 spans 15 residues. Germline CDR1 and CDR2: SGHRS and YFSETQ. Trimming cost V 3 bases and J 8 bases; bases outside gene matches: 10. The CDR3 DNA sequence: TGCGCCAGCAGCTCAACGGGACTAGAGACCCATGAGCAGTTCTTC. Protein sequence: CASSSTGLETHEQFF. The whole variable domain, remainder taken from reference TRBV5-1 and TRBJ2-1, is KAGVTQTPRYLIKTRGQQVTLSCSPISGHRSVSWYQQTPGQGLQFLFEYFSETQRNKGNFPGRFSGRQFSNSRSEMNVSTLELGDSALYLCASSSTGLETHEQFFGPGTRLTVL.

This clonotype was seen more than once but under ten times. J is TRBJ2-1 and V is TRBV4-1, with TRBD2 identical over 10 bases. In germline, CDR1 is MGHRA, CDR2 YSYEKL. CDR3 length: 17 residues. V trimming: 2 bases; J trimming: 8 bases; junction bases outside the gene matches: 12. This CDR3 reads CASSQPDASSGSYEQFF. Here the CDR3 DNA reads TGCGCCAGCAGCCAACCCGATGCGTCTAGCGGGAGTTATGAGCAGTTCTTC.

This chain links TRBV28 with TRBJ2-7, with D unclear. This CDR3 is built from 11 residues. V was pared by 7 bases and J by 1 base, with 5 bases between. Per the germline V gene, CDR1 is MDHEN and CDR2 is SYDVKM. CDR3 nucleotide sequence: TGTGCCAGCACCCAGTCCTACGAGCAGTACTTC. Residues: CASTQSYEQYF.

This clonotype was detected only a few times. The J gene is TRBJ2-1, the V gene TRBV20-1; 15 nucleotides agree with TRBD2. Germline CDR1 and CDR2: DFQATT and SNEGSKA (reference sequence). V shed 7 bases and J 9 bases; nucleotides not matched to a gene: 7. The CDR3 is 14 residues long. The CDR3 is CSVLAGLAGGEQFF. As DNA, the CDR3 is TGCAGTGTTCTTGCGGGACTAGCGGGAGGTGAGCAGTTCTTC.

V and J are TRBV21-1 and TRBJ2-7; the table's D call TRBD2 went unverified against the DNA. TRBV21-1 represents a pseudogene. This CDR3 spans 17 amino acids. CDR3 amino acids: CASNPRGIAGRRNEQYF. The CDR3 DNA follows: TGTGCCAGCAACCCAAGGGGAATAGCGGGACGGAGGAATGAGCAGTACTTC.

With regard to this clonotype: One junction end does not reproduce the germline sequence, and a read error may be involved. The V and J genes are TRBV13 and TRBJ2-7, with D unresolved. The DNA end favors TRBJ2-5, so the J call may be wrong. Germline values: CDR1 PRHDT, CDR2 FYEKMQ (reference sequence). This CDR3 comprises 15 residues. CDR3 sequence reads: CASSSRTFRLETQYF. The CDR3 DNA reads as TGTGCTAGCAGCTCCCGGACGTTTAGGTTAGAGACCCAGTACTTC.

The chain uses TRBV5-1 and TRBJ2-4; 12 bases map to TRBD1. Near its end, the DNA agrees better with TRBJ2-7, so the J call may be wrong. The CDR3 has 15 residues. Germline V gene sequence: CDR1 SGHRS, CDR2 YFSETQ. The chain's CDR3 is CASTQTGTGGNEQYF. The CDR3 DNA follows: TGCGCCAGCACGCAAACCGGGACAGGGGGCAACGAGCAGTACTTC.

The genes are TRBV9 and TRBJ2-7, with 8 nucleotides matching TRBD1. The CDR3 consists of 16 residues. Germline-derived CDR1 and CDR2 are SGDLS and YYNGEE. With 0 bases clipped from V and 3 bases from J, the junction kept 8 bases outside the gene matches. The CDR3 sequence is CASSVGGTGVFYEQYF. The CDR3 DNA reads TGTGCCAGCAGCGTAGGGGGGACAGGAGTCTTCTACGAGCAGTACTTC. Complete variable domain (other parts from reference TRBV9 and TRBJ2-7): DSGVTQTPKHLITATGQRVTLRCSPRSGDLSVYWYQQSLDQGLQFLIQYYNGEERAKGNILERFSAQQFPDLHSELNLSSLELGDSALYFCASSVGGTGVFYEQYFGPGTRLTVT.

The chain is built from TRBV7-2 and TRBJ2-7; D is tentatively TRBD1 or TRBD2 (5 bases each). The V end was cut by 10 bases, the J end by 0 bases, with 7 bases between. Germline CDR1 reads SGHTA; CDR2 reads FQGNSA. The CDR3 length is 11 residues. Here the CDR3 DNA reads TGTGCCACCGGGACCTCCTACGAGCAGTACTTC. Translated, it gives CATGTSYEQYF.

The rearrangement uses TRBV11-1 and TRBJ2-5; 7 nucleotides agree with TRBD2. CDR1 SGHAT and CDR2 FQDESV come from the germline V gene (reference sequence). This CDR3 has 15 amino acids. With 5 bases clipped from V and 0 bases from J, the junction kept 6 bases outside the gene matches. CDR3 loop: CASSLRSGHQETQYF. For the CDR3, the DNA is TGTGCCAGCAGCCTTCGTAGCGGGCACCAAGAGACCCAGTACTTC.

The gene calls are TRBV29-1 and TRBJ1-1; possible D gene TRBD1, 5 bases. Trimming cost V 0 bases and J 0 bases, with 20 bases left between them. The V gene's germline CDR1 is SQVTM and CDR2 ANQGSEA. The CDR3 spans 18 residues. The DNA of the CDR3 is TGCAGCGTTGAAGATCTTTTCACCCCGGGGGGGATGAACACTGAAGCTTTCTTT. The encoded protein is CSVEDLFTPGGMNTEAFF.

The chain employs TRBV20-1 and TRBJ2-5; 9 nucleotides line up with TRBD2. The better agreement between TRBJ2-7 and the DNA end casts doubt on the J call. The CDR3 totals 16 residues. Germline CDR1 is DFQATT and CDR2 is SNEGSKA (reference sequence). As DNA, the CDR3 is TGCAGTGCTAGAGCCCCCATAGCGGGAGACAGAAACGAGCAGTACTTC. This codes for CSARAPIAGDRNEQYF.

This clonotype has just a few counts. This chain connects TRBV6-1 to TRBJ2-1; 8 bases are shared with TRBD1. This CDR3 has 14 amino acids. V shed 4 bases, J shed 5 bases, and the junction held 4 bases outside the gene matches. Germline CDR1 and CDR2: MNHNS and SASEGT. The CDR3 region has the DNA TGTGCCAGCAGTGTTGACAGGGGACACAATGAGCAGTTCTTC. Protein sequence: CASSVDRGHNEQFF.

The chain uses TRBV7-3 and TRBJ2-3; 11 nucleotides match TRBD2. Germline V lookup: CDR1 SGHTA, CDR2 FQGTGA. The CDR3 consists of 16 residues. V lost 4 bases and J lost 6; bases outside the gene matches: 9. CDR3 loop: CASSSVAGGTADTQYF. CDR3 nucleotide sequence: TGTGCCAGCAGCTCAGTAGCGGGGGGGACTGCGGATACGCAGTATTTT.

The chain has TRBV27 and TRBJ1-1; D is undetermined. The CDR3 has 14 residues. Trimming shortened V by 4 bases and J by 2 bases, and 11 bases separated the two germline ends. Looked up from germline, CDR1 is MNHEY and CDR2 is SMNVEV (reference sequence). CDR3 coding DNA: TGTGCCAGCAGTTCCCCGGCTAGTAACACTGAAGCTTTCTTT. It specifies CASSSPASNTEAFF.

The rearrangement uses TRBV11-3 and TRBJ2-3; 7 bases match TRBD2. The ends lost 4 bases at V and 7 bases at J; junction bases unmatched: 8. This CDR3 is 14 amino acids long. Germline loops: CDR1 SGHNT, CDR2 YENEEA. The CDR3 sequence: CASSSQRGRHTQYF. CDR3 bases: TGTGCCAGCAGCTCACAGCGGGGACGACATACGCAGTATTTT.